One and the same sample provided the 12 T cell receptor beta chains below, sequenced in a study of cytomegalovirus exposure and HLA in healthy donors. 13 Jbeta primers and 60 Vbeta primers were used for the PCR. Generated by immunoSEQ multiplex PCR, the TCRdb table keeps only in-frame clones and is missing some. The data show 120,000 or so clones, approximately 81% seen once. Sample: PBMCs. All receptors come from a man aged 18-30 years in good health and CMV-seronegative.

The V gene is TRBV6-5, the J gene TRBJ2-1, with D unclear. Germline lookup yields CDR1 MNHEY and CDR2 SVGAGI. V lost 6 bases, J lost 0 bases, and 6 bases lay in between. The CDR3 has 13 residues. CDR3 coding DNA: TGTGCCAGCAGGAGAGGCTCCTACAATGAGCAGTTCTTC. As protein: CASRRGSYNEQFF.

V gene TRBV4-1 combines with J gene TRBJ1-2, with a weak D call TRBD1 (5 bases). CDR3 size: 15 residues. Germline lookup yields CDR1 MGHRA and CDR2 YSYEKL. Trimming pared 4 bases from V and 0 bases from J, leaving 12 bases between. CDR3 sequence: CASSPLRGTNYGYTF. CDR3 bases: TGCGCCAGCAGCCCCCTGCGGGGGACTAACTATGGCTACACCTTC.

V usage is TRBV7-2 and J usage is TRBJ2-7; 9 bases line up with TRBD2. The length of the CDR3 is 16 residues. CDR1 and CDR2 (germline): SGHTA, FQGNSA. V lost 1 base, J lost 7 bases, and 11 bases stayed unmatched. The CDR3 loop is CASSLDLSSGTREQYF. CDR3 nucleotide sequence: TGTGCCAGCAGCTTAGATCTGTCTAGCGGGACAAGGGAGCAGTACTTC.

The rearrangement links TRBV29-1 to TRBJ1-2, with a possible D match to TRBD1 (5 bases). The V gene's germline CDR1 is SQVTM and CDR2 ANQGSEA. Trimming took 1 base from V and 7 from J, leaving 10 bases between them. The CDR3 length is 12 residues. CDR3 amino acids: CSVEGQGGGYTF. The CDR3 nucleotides are TGCAGCGTTGAAGGCCAGGGAGGTGGCTACACCTTC.

The chain couples TRBV28 to TRBJ1-2; no definite D call. The CDR3 loop spans 15 amino acids. V was shortened by 4 bases and J by 7 bases, with 19 bases between the two germline ends. The germline V gene has CDR1 MDHEN and CDR2 SYDVKM. The CDR3 protein is CASSYPLRTRAGYTF. CDR3 bases: TGTGCCAGCAGTTATCCCCTCCGAACTAGGGCTGGCTACACCTTC.

This clone was detected once. Other DNA sequences in the same sample also yield this CDR3. This chain uses TRBV6-1 with TRBJ1-5; a possible D gene is TRBD1 (5 bases). The germline CDR1 and CDR2 sequences are MNHNS and SASEGT. The ends were cut back, 3 bases at V and 7 bases at J, with 22 bases in the middle. The CDR3 contains 17 residues. Here the CDR3 reads CASSEAPPTALGQPQHF. CDR3 sequence (DNA): TGTGCCAGCAGTGAGGCGCCCCCGACAGCTCTAGGCCAGCCCCAGCATTTT.

This chain joins TRBV25-1 and TRBJ2-1, with D possibly matching TRBD2 (5 bases). V was pared by 6 bases and J by 8 bases, with 17 bases between. CDR3 size: 14 residues. Germline V gene sequence: CDR1 MGHDK, CDR2 SYGVNS. The chain's CDR3 is CASRLYPTSHEQFF. CDR3 nucleotides: TGTGCCAGCAGACTTTACCCCACTAGTCATGAGCAGTTCTTC.

The chain has TRBV30 and TRBJ2-5; 15 bases agree with TRBD2. Trimming at V came to 8 bases and at J to 1 base, leaving 11 bases not matched to a gene. The CDR3 sequence is 17 residues long. Germline CDR1 GTSNPN, CDR2 SVGIG (reference sequence). The CDR3 spells CAPPGLAGGPIQETQYF. In nucleotides, the CDR3 is TGTGCCCCCCCCGGACTAGCGGGAGGGCCGATCCAAGAGACCCAGTACTTC.

V gene TRBV5-1 combines with J gene TRBJ2-5; D is possibly TRBD1 (6 bases). The CDR3 totals 15 residues. Trimming stripped 1 base from V and 1 base from J, with 11 bases between. The germline V gene has CDR1 SGHRS and CDR2 YFSETQ. CDR3 sequence (DNA): TGCGCCAGCAGCTTGAGGACAGTCTTCCAAGAGACCCAGTACTTC. It yields the protein CASSLRTVFQETQYF. The whole variable domain, remainder taken from reference TRBV5-1 and TRBJ2-5, is KAGVTQTPRYLIKTRGQQVTLSCSPISGHRSVSWYQQTPGQGLQFLFEYFSETQRNKGNFPGRFSGRQFSNSRSEMNVSTLELGDSALYLCASSLRTVFQETQYFGPGTRLLVL.

The rearrangement uses TRBV7-2 and TRBJ2-5, with TRBD2 matching 13 bases. The CDR3 runs to 19 residues. With V trimmed by 1 base and J by 0 bases, 8 bases remained unmatched. The germline V gene encodes CDR1 SGHTA and CDR2 FQGNSA. The CDR3 is CASSLERRLAGGHQETQYF. As DNA, the CDR3 is TGTGCCAGCAGCTTAGAGCGTCGACTAGCGGGAGGCCACCAAGAGACCCAGTACTTC.

The CDR3 DNA follows: TGTGCGATGCTCGCTAGCGGGAGGCCCGGGGATTTCGAGCAGTACTTC. It encodes CAMLASGRPGDFEQYF. The chain has TRBV2 and TRBJ2-7; 11 bases align to TRBD2. The germline gives CDR1 SNHLY, CDR2 FYNNEI. This CDR3 is built from 16 residues.

This chain uses TRBV5-8 with TRBJ1-6; TRBD1 matches at 7 bases. Germline CDR1 reads SGHTS; CDR2 reads YDEGEE. With V trimmed by 8 bases and J by 10 bases, 24 bases remained unmatched. The CDR3 is 18 residues long. Written as DNA, the CDR3 is TGTGCCAGGAAACCTTTAATACGGGTCGACAGGGCCCTCTCACCCCTCCACTTT. This encodes CARKPLIRVDRALSPLHF.